These T cell receptor beta chains were read from a single sample in a study of post-analysis software for immune sequencing data. A single record per CDR3 protein comes from TCRdb applying MiXCR to the PCR reads. The data hold fewer than 700,000 distinct CDR3 sequences, with 44% observed a single time. The sequenced sample consisted of blood. The receptor source for this set is a girl aged 10 to 17 with multiple sclerosis. The conserved cysteine and the conserved F or W are not part of the CDR3 here. Fields, in order: CDR3 length, V gene, J gene, clone size, CDR3 protein. The size of a clone is reported for some rows only, either as once, few or many, or as a class for expanded clones.

length: 17
V: TRBV15
J: TRBJ2-3
size: few
CDR3: ATSRRRATGTGSTDTQY

length: 11
V: TRBV15
J: TRBJ2-1
size: NA
CDR3: ATSRIGANEQF

length: 14
V: TRBV4-1
J: TRBJ2-7
size: NA
CDR3: ASSQEFKRERGEQY

length: 13
V: TRBV7-8
J: TRBJ1-2
size: NA
CDR3: ASSARLGTGGGYT

length: 13
V: TRBV29-1
J: TRBJ2-1
size: NA
CDR3: SVGQGATAYNGQF

length: 12
V: TRBV6-1
J: TRBJ2-5
size: few
CDR3: ASSALLGGETQY

length: 12
V: TRBV5-1
J: TRBJ2-3
size: few
CDR3: ASGSNRPTDTQY

length: 13
V: TRBV7-9
J: TRBJ2-5
size: NA
CDR3: ASSPTGTVQETQY

length: 14
V: TRBV4-1
J: TRBJ2-1
size: NA
CDR3: ASSRVGVAAYNEQF

length: 13
V: TRBV5-1
J: TRBJ2-4
size: NA
CDR3: ASSPQFGAKNIQY

length: 12
V: TRBV29-1
J: TRBJ2-1
size: few
CDR3: SVDRQGVWNEQF

length: 12
V: TRBV20-1
J: TRBJ1-2
size: NA
CDR3: SARDPRRTYGYT

length: 11
V: TRBV12-3/TRBV12-4
J: TRBJ2-3
size: few
CDR3: ASSQQRRDTQY

length: 11
V: TRBV24-1
J: TRBJ1-2
size: NA
CDR3: AYWGTCPYGYT

length: 13
V: TRBV6-5
J: NA
size: NA
CDR3: ASSTSGTGAYEQY

length: 13
V: TRBV5-6
J: TRBJ2-5
size: NA
CDR3: ASSLPGTGVETQY

length: 12
V: TRBV7-2
J: TRBJ1-1
size: NA
CDR3: ASSTYRENTEAF

length: 13
V: TRBV11-1
J: NA
size: few
CDR3: ASSPTGGGRETQY

length: 11
V: TRBV4-3
J: TRBJ2-7
size: NA
CDR3: ASSQGGPYKQY

length: 14
V: TRBV7-2
J: TRBJ2-3
size: few
CDR3: ASRLHLREGSDTQY

length: 11
V: TRBV7-2
J: TRBJ2-1
size: NA
CDR3: ASSFGTRGEQF

length: 11
V: TRBV6-5
J: TRBJ1-1
size: NA
CDR3: ASRGAMNTEAF

length: 11
V: TRBV20-1
J: TRBJ2-5
size: NA
CDR3: SAATSGQETQY

length: 14
V: TRBV12-3/TRBV12-4
J: TRBJ2-7
size: few
CDR3: ASSSQTGIGSYEQY

length: 13
V: TRBV5-1
J: TRBJ1-2
size: NA
CDR3: ASSFGDSSGGGYT

length: 10
V: TRBV12-3/TRBV12-4
J: TRBJ1-1
size: NA
CDR3: ASSFEGAEAF

length: 14
V: TRBV7-6
J: TRBJ2-1
size: NA
CDR3: ASSHRGTSGRGEQF

length: 12
V: TRBV20-1
J: TRBJ2-7
size: NA
CDR3: SAFVLGSSYEQY

length: 13
V: TRBV5-1
J: TRBJ2-1
size: NA
CDR3: ASSLTGQGPNEQF

length: 13
V: TRBV24-1
J: TRBJ2-1
size: NA
CDR3: ATSTGTSGSNEQF

length: 12
V: TRBV10-3
J: TRBJ2-5
size: NA
CDR3: AITSDGEQETQY

length: 14
V: TRBV11-2
J: TRBJ2-7
size: NA
CDR3: ASSLARDSRGYEQY

length: 13
V: TRBV4-1
J: TRBJ2-1
size: few
CDR3: ASSQEVTSPGEQF

length: 13
V: TRBV12-3/TRBV12-4
J: TRBJ2-7
size: NA
CDR3: ASSLSGGLSYEQY

length: 14
V: TRBV10-3
J: TRBJ2-1
size: many
CDR3: AISVDGAPGHNEQF

length: 10
V: TRBV29-1
J: TRBJ1-1
size: NA
CDR3: SVEQRETEAF

length: 12
V: TRBV10-2
J: TRBJ1-2
size: NA
CDR3: ATSVGGQYYGYT

length: 15
V: TRBV4-1
J: TRBJ2-1
size: few
CDR3: ASSQARDRSSYNEQF

length: 14
V: TRBV11-2
J: TRBJ2-1
size: once
CDR3: ASSLEGGSGYNEQF

length: 10
V: TRBV24-1
J: TRBJ2-3
size: NA
CDR3: ATSASFEEQY

length: 14
V: TRBV24-1
J: TRBJ2-7
size: few
CDR3: ATSDPWRIPRYEQY

length: 12
V: TRBV5-1
J: TRBJ2-5
size: NA
CDR3: ASNSLTGRETQY

length: 13
V: TRBV14
J: TRBJ2-7
size: few
CDR3: ASSNRDRGQYEQY

length: 15
V: TRBV27
J: TRBJ2-1
size: NA
CDR3: ASSLNWLAETYNEQF

length: 14
V: TRBV7-2
J: TRBJ1-1
size: NA
CDR3: ASSRRASSSGTEAF

length: 14
V: TRBV3-1
J: TRBJ2-3
size: few
CDR3: ASSQGGRPSTDTQY

length: 12
V: TRBV5-1
J: TRBJ2-1
size: few
CDR3: ASSASGGAYEQF

length: 11
V: TRBV29-1
J: TRBJ2-7
size: NA
CDR3: SVSGRASYEQY

length: 10
V: TRBV7-2
J: TRBJ1-5
size: NA
CDR3: ASKRGDQPQH

length: 13
V: TRBV4-2
J: TRBJ2-1
size: NA
CDR3: ASSQNIGVQTAQF

length: 11
V: TRBV11-2
J: TRBJ2-3
size: NA
CDR3: ASRAGAPDTQY